This is a list of T cell receptor beta chains from one sample in a study of T-cell reconstitution after alpha-beta-depleted transplantation in children. In TCRdb, the PCR reads were re-called with MiXCR into one record per CDR3 protein. The sample lists about 980,000 distinct CDR3 sequences, about 30% occurring once. The material was PBMCs, mostly from graft donor cells, obtained 360 days after TCRalphabeta/CD19-depleted stem cell transplant. The receptors were gathered from a boy in the first two years of life who had a stem cell transplant for SCID, so the T cells may come from the graft donor. Both conserved end residues are part of each CDR3. Each record gives: D gene, clone size, J gene, V gene, CDR3 protein, CDR3 DNA. D genes are given only for firm matches. Clone size is shown for a subset of rows, as once, few, many or a class of expanded clone.

>TRBD1|few|TRBJ1-1|TRBV20-1
CSARDPGQGTTEAFF
TGCAGTGCTAGAGATCCGGGACAGGGGACCACTGAAGCTTTCTTT
>.|many|TRBJ2-1|TRBV7-7
CASSLGPGSYNEQFF
TGTGCCAGCAGCTTAGGCCCCGGGAGTTACAATGAGCAGTTCTTC
>.|few|TRBJ2-1|TRBV9
CASSARWGRSNEQFF
TGTGCCAGCAGCGCGAGGTGGGGCCGGTCCAATGAGCAGTTCTTC
>TRBD1|few|TRBJ2-2|TRBV7-3
CASSLLGQGGTGELFF
TGTGCCAGCAGCTTACTGGGACAGGGAGGCACCGGGGAGCTGTTTTTT
>TRBD1|.|TRBJ1-1|TRBV12-3/TRBV12-4
CASSFSGGRSTEAFF
TGTGCCAGCAGTTTCTCAGGGGGCAGGAGCACTGAAGCTTTCTTT
>TRBD1|few|TRBJ2-3|TRBV28
CASSPDRGRMNTQYF
TGTGCCAGCAGCCCCGACAGGGGGCGGATGAATACGCAGTATTTT
>.|few|TRBJ2-1|TRBV6-2/TRBV6-3
CASSWPGTKNNEQFF
TGTGCCAGCAGTTGGCCCGGGACCAAAAACAATGAGCAGTTCTTC
>TRBD2|.|TRBJ2-1|TRBV7-9
CASSGGLGLYNEQFF
TGTGCCAGCAGCGGGGGACTAGGGTTATACAATGAGCAGTTCTTC
>.|.|TRBJ2-2|TRBV20-1
CSAQYREGTRELFF
TGCAGTGCGCAATACAGGGAAGGAACCCGGGAGCTGTTTTTT
>.|once|TRBJ2-2|TRBV12-3/TRBV12-4
CASTRDSQRGTGELFF
TGTGCCAGCACCCGGGACTCCCAAAGGGGAACCGGGGAGCTGTTTTTT
>TRBD2|.|TRBJ2-1|TRBV30
CAWSPWIAGSHNEQFF
TGTGCCTGGAGTCCCTGGATAGCGGGGTCCCACAATGAGCAGTTCTTC
>.|.|TRBJ1-2|TRBV4-2
CASSLPGRATYGYTF
TGTGCCAGCAGCCTACCAGGGAGGGCTACGTATGGCTACACCTTC
>.|many|TRBJ2-7|TRBV7-2
CASSSDSVSYEQYF
TGTGCCAGCAGCTCGGACAGTGTGTCCTACGAGCAGTACTTC
>.|few|TRBJ2-3|TRBV7-6
CASSPSAYTQYF
TGTGCCAGCAGCCCCTCGGCCTATACGCAGTATTTT
>TRBD2|few|TRBJ2-1|TRBV6-5
CASSNLAGGLGSYNEQFF
TGTGCCAGCAGTAACCTAGCGGGGGGGCTCGGCTCCTACAATGAGCAGTTCTTC
>TRBD2|few|TRBJ2-3|TRBV24-1
CATADLGVAGADTQYF
TGTGCCACCGCCGACTTGGGAGTAGCGGGGGCAGATACGCAGTATTTT
>TRBD2|.|TRBJ2-3|TRBV4-1
CASSHPGLAGDTDTQYF
TGCGCCAGCAGCCACCCCGGACTAGCGGGGGACACAGATACGCAGTATTTT
>TRBD2|few|TRBJ2-7|TRBV9
CASSPWGGGAYEQYF
TGTGCCAGCAGCCCTTGGGGCGGGGGGGCATACGAGCAGTACTTC
>.|.|TRBJ2-1|TRBV25-1
CASSESGTSTANEQFF
TGTGCCAGCAGTGAATCTGGCACTAGCACCGCCAATGAGCAGTTCTTC
>.|.|TRBJ1-1|TRBV9
CASSVDRTGRTEAFF
TGTGCCAGCAGCGTAGATCGAACAGGGAGGACTGAAGCTTTCTTT
>.|few|TRBJ2-7|TRBV5-1
CASSPGVLSYEQYF
TGCGCCAGCAGCCCAGGGGTACTATCCTACGAGCAGTACTTC
>TRBD2|.|TRBJ2-5|TRBV29-1
CSVLGTSDETQYF
TGCAGCGTTCTTGGGACTAGCGATGAGACCCAGTACTTC
>TRBD2|once|TRBJ2-5|TRBV4-3
CASSQDLALAGAQETQYF
TGCGCCAGCAGCCAAGATCTTGCTCTTGCGGGAGCCCAAGAGACCCAGTACTTC
>.|few|TRBJ2-7|TRBV10-3
CGTRGEDGFSLEYF
TGTGGGACACGTGGCGAGGACGGATTTAGCTTGGAGTACTTC
>.|.|TRBJ2-5|TRBV9
CASSGRGSRETQYF
TGTGCCAGCAGCGGAAGGGGGAGTAGGGAGACCCAGTACTTC
>.|few|TRBJ1-1|TRBV5-1
CASSPPSGGRNTEAFF
TGCGCCAGCAGCCCACCCTCGGGAGGCAGGAACACTGAAGCTTTCTTT
>TRBD2|.|TRBJ2-2|TRBV4-1
CASSPTSGPPNTGELFF
TGCGCCAGCAGCCCGACTAGCGGGCCACCGAACACCGGGGAGCTGTTTTTT
>.|.|TRBJ2-7|TRBV5-5
CASSPSAGSSYEQYF
TGTGCCAGCAGCCCCTCCGCAGGCAGCTCCTACGAGCAGTACTTC
>.|few|TRBJ1-1|TRBV20-1
CSADGGRVGRPVNTEAFF
TGCAGTGCAGACGGGGGCCGTGTAGGCAGGCCCGTGAACACTGAAGCTTTCTTT
>.|few|TRBJ2-1|TRBV20-1
CSASGVHNEQFF
TGCAGTGCTAGTGGCGTCCACAATGAGCAGTTCTTC
>.|few|TRBJ2-7|TRBV15
CATGRGFSYEQYF
TGTGCCACCGGGCGGGGATTCTCCTACGAGCAGTACTTC
>TRBD1|.|TRBJ2-5|TRBV20-1
CSAPPQGVWETQYF
TGCAGTGCCCCTCCACAGGGGGTATGGGAGACCCAGTACTTC
>.|few|TRBJ2-7|TRBV4-2
CASSQDPGVEQYF
TGTGCCAGCAGCCAAGACCCAGGGGTCGAGCAGTACTTC
>TRBD1|.|TRBJ1-1|TRBV12-3/TRBV12-4
CASSLDREGTEAFF
TGTGCCAGCAGTTTGGACAGGGAGGGCACTGAAGCTTTCTTT
>TRBD1|few|TRBJ1-1|TRBV20-1
CSAIPSDRGAEAFF
TGCAGTGCTATCCCTAGCGACAGGGGCGCTGAAGCTTTCTTT
>.|.|TRBJ2-7|TRBV29-1
CSVVDNNEQYF
TGCAGCGTTGTGGACAACAACGAGCAGTACTTC